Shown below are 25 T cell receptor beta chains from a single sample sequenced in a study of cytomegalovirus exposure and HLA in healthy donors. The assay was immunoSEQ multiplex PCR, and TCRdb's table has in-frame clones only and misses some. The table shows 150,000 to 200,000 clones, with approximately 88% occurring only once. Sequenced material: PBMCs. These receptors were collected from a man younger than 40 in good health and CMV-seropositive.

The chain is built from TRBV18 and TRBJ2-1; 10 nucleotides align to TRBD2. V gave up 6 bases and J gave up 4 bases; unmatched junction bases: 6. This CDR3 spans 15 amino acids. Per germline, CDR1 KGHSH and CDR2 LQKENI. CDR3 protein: CASSLSSGGYNEQFF. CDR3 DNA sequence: TGTGCCAGCTCCCTTTCTAGCGGGGGTTACAATGAGCAGTTCTTC.

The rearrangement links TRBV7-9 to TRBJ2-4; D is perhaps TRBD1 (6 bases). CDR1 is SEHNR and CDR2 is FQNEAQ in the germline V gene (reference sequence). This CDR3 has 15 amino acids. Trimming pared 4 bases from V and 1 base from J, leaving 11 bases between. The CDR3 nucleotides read TGTGCCAGCAGCTACCTAAGGGGGGCCAAAAACATTCAGTACTTC. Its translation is CASSYLRGAKNIQYF.

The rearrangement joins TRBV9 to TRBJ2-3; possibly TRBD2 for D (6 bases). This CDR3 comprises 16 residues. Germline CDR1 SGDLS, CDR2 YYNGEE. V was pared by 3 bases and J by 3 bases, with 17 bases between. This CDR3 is CASSGGTPLGTDTQYF. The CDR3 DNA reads TGTGCCAGCAGCGGCGGGACCCCCCTAGGGACAGATACGCAGTATTTT.

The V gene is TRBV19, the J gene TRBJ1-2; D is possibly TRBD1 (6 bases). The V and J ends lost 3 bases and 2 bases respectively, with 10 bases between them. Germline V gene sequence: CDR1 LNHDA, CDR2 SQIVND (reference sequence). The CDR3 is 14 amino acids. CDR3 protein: CASSMRQVNYGYTF. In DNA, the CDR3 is TGTGCCAGTAGTATGCGACAGGTAAACTATGGCTACACCTTC.

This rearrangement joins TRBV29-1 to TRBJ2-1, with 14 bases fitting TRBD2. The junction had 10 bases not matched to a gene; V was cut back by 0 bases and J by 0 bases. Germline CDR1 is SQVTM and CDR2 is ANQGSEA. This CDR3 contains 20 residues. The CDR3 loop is CSVEDRGLAGGLFSYNEQFF. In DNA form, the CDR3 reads TGCAGCGTTGAAGATCGAGGACTAGCGGGGGGACTTTTCTCCTACAATGAGCAGTTCTTC.

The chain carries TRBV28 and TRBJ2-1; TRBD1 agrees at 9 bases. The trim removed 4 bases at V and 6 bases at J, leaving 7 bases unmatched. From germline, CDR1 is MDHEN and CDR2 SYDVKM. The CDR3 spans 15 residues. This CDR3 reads CASSSPGQGGNEQFF. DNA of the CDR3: TGTGCCAGCAGTTCTCCGGGACAGGGAGGCAATGAGCAGTTCTTC.

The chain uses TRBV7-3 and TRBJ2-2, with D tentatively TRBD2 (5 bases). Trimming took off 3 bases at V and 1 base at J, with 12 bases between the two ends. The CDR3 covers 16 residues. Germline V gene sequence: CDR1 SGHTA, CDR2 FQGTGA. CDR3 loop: CASSFLGAGNTGELFF. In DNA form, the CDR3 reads TGTGCCAGCAGCTTTCTAGGCGCGGGGAACACCGGGGAGCTGTTTTTT. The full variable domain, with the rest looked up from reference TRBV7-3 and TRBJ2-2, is GAGVSQTPSNKVTEKGKYVELRCDPISGHTALYWYRQSLGQGPEFLIYFQGTGAADDSGLPNDRFFAVRPEGSVSTLKIQRTERGDSAVYLCASSFLGAGNTGELFFGEGSRLTVL.

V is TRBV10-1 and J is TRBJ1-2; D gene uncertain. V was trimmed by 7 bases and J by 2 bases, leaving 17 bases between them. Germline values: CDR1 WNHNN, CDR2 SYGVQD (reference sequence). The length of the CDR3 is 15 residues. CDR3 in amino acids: CASNHPGSRNYGYTF. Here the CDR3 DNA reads TGCGCCAGCAACCACCCCGGGTCAAGGAACTATGGCTACACCTTC.

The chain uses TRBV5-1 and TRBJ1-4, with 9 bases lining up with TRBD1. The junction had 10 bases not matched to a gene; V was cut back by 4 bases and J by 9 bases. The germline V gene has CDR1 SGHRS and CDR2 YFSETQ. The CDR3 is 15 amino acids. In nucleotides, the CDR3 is TGCGCCAGCAGCCCCCCAGAGACAGGGGGTAAAAAACTGTTTTTT. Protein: CASSPPETGGKKLFF.

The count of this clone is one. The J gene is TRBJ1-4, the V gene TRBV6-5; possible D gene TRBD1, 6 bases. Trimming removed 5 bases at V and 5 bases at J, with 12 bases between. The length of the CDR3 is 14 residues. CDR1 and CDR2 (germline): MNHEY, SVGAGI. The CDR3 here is CASSPRGANEKLFF. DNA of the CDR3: TGTGCCAGCAGTCCCCGGGGGGCGAATGAAAAACTGTTTTTT.

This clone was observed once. The CDR3 region is CASSSTFRGRNNTEAFF. The DNA of the CDR3 is TGTGCCAGCAGCTCCACTTTCAGGGGAAGGAATAACACTGAAGCTTTCTTT. The chain joins TRBV7-8 to TRBJ1-1; D is perhaps TRBD1 (6 bases). Germline CDR1 is SGHVS and CDR2 is FQNEAQ. V dropped 4 bases and J dropped 2 bases, with 20 bases sitting between them. This CDR3 has 17 residues.

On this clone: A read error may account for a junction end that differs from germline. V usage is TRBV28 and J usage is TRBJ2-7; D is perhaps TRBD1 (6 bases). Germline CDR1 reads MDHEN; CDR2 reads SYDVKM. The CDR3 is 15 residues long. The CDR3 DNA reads TGTGCCAGCAGTTCCTCCCCGGCAGGGGCTCGATTCTTGGGATTC. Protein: CASSSSPAGARFLGF.

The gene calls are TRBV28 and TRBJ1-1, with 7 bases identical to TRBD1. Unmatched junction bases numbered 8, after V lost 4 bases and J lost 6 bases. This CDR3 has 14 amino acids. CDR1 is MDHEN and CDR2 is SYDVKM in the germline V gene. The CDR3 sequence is CASSSTGFEAEAFF. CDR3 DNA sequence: TGTGCCAGCAGTTCGACAGGGTTTGAGGCTGAAGCTTTCTTT.

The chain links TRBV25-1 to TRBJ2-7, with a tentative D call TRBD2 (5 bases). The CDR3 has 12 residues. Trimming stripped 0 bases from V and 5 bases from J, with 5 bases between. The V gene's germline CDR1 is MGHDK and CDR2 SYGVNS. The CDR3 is CASSEYGDEQYF. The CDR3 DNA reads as TGTGCCAGCAGTGAATACGGGGACGAGCAGTACTTC.

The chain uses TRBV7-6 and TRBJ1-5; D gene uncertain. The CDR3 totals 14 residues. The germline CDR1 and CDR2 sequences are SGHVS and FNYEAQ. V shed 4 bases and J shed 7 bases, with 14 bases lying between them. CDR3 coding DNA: TGTGCCAGCAGCTACCCAGGTGTTGGGCAGCCCCAGCATTTT. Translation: CASSYPGVGQPQHF.

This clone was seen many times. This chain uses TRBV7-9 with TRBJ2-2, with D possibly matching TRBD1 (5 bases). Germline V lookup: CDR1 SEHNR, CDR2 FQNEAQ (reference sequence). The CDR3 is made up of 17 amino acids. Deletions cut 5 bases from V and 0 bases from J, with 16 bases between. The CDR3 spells CASSLPTRTPNTGELFF. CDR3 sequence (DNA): TGTGCCAGCAGCCTACCCACTCGGACACCGAACACCGGGGAGCTGTTTTTT. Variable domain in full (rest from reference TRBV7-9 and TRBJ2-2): DTGVSQNPRHKITKRGQNVTFRCDPISEHNRLYWYRQTLGQGPEFLTYFQNEAQLEKSRLLSDRFSAERPKGSFSTLEIQRTEQGDSAMYLCASSLPTRTPNTGELFFGEGSRLTVL.

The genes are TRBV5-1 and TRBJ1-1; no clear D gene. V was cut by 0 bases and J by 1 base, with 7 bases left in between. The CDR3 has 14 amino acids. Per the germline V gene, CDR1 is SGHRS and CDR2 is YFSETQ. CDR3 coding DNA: TGCGCCAGCAGCTTGGAACAGCCGAACACTGAAGCTTTCTTT. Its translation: CASSLEQPNTEAFF.

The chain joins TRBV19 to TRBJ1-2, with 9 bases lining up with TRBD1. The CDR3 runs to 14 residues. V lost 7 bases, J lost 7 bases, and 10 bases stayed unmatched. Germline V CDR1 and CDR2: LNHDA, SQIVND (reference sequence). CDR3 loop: CASTRRDRAGGYTF. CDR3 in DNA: TGTGCCAGTACCCGAAGGGACAGGGCTGGTGGCTACACCTTC. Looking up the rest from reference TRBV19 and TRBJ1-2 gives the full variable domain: DGGITQSPKYLFRKEGQNVTLSCEQNLNHDAMYWYRQDPGQGLRLIYYSQIVNDFQKGDIAEGYSVSREKKESFPLTVTSAQKNPTAFYLCASTRRDRAGGYTFGSGTRLTVV.

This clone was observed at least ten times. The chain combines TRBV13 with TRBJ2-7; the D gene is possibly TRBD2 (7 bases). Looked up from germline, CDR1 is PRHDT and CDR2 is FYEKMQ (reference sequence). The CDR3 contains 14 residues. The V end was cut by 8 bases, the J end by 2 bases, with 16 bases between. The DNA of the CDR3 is TGTGCCAGCTCACTGAGGGGGGGGACCTACGAGCAGTACTTC. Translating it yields CASSLRGGTYEQYF.

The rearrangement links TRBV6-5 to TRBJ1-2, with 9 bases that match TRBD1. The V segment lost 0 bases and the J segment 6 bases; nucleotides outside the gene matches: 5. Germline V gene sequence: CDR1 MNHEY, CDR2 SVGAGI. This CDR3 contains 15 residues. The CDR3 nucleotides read TGTGCCAGCAGTTACTCGAGACAGGGGGGAGATGGCTACACCTTC. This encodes CASSYSRQGGDGYTF.

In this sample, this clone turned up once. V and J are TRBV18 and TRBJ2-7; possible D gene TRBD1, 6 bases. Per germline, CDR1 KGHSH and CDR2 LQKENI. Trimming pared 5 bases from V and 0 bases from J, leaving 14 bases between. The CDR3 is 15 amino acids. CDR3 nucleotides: TGTGCCAGCTCAACGGGACACCTTACCTCCTACGAGCAGTACTTC. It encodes CASSTGHLTSYEQYF.

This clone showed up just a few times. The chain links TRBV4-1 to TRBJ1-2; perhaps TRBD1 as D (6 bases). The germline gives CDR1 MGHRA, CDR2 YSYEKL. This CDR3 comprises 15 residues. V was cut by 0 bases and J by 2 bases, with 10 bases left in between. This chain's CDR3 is CASSQDPGANYGYTF. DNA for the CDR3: TGCGCCAGCAGCCAAGATCCAGGGGCGAACTATGGCTACACCTTC.

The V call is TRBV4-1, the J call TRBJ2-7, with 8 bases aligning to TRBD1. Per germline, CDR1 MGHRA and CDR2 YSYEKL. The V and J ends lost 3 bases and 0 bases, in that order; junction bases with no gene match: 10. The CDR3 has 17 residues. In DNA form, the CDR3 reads TGCGCCAGCAGCCATTTATACCGGGACAGGATCTCCTACGAGCAGTACTTC. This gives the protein CASSHLYRDRISYEQYF.

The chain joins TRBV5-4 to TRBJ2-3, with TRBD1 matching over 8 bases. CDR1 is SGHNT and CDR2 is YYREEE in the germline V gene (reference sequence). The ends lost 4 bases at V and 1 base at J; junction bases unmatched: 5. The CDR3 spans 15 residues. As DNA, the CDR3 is TGTGCCAGCAGCCAGGACAGGGCTGGCACAGATACGCAGTATTTT. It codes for CASSQDRAGTDTQYF.

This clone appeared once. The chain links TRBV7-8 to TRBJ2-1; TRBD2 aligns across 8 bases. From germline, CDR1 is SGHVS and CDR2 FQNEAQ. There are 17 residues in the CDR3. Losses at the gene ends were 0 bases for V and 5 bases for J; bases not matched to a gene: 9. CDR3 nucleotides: TGTGCCAGCAGCTTAGCCCCCGGGAGGGCGGACCACAATGAGCAGTTCTTC. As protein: CASSLAPGRADHNEQFF.